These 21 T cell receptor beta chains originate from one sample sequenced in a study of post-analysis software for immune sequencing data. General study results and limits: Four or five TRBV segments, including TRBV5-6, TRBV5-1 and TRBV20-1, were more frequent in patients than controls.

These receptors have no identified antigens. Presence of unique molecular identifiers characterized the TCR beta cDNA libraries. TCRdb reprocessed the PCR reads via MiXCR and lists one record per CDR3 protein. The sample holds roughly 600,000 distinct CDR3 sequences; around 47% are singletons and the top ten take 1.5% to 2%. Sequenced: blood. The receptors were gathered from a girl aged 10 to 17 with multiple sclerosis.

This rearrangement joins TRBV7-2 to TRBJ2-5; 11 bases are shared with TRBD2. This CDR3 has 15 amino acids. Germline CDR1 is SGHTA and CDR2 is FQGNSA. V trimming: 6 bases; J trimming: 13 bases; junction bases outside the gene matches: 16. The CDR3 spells CASSAHLLAGGVGYF. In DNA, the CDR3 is TGTGCCAGCAGTGCTCATCTGCTAGCGGGAGGAGTTGGGTACTTC.

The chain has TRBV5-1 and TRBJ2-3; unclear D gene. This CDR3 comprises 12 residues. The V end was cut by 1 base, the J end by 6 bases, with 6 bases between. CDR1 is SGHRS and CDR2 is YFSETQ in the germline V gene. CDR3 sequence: CASSLWLDTQYF. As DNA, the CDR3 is TGCGCCAGCAGCTTGTGGTTGGATACGCAGTATTTT.

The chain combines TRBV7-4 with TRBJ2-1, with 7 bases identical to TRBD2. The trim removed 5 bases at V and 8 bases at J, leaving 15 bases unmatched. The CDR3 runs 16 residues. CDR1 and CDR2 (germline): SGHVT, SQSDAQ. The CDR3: CASSPRGVEPRDEQFF. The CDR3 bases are TGTGCCAGCAGCCCCCGGGGGGTAGAACCCCGGGATGAGCAGTTCTTC. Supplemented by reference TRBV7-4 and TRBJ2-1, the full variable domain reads GAGVSQSPRYKVAKRGRDVALRCDSISGHVTLYWYRQTLGQGSEVLTYSQSDAQRDKSGRPSGRFSAERPERSVSTLKIQRTEQGDSAVYLCASSPRGVEPRDEQFFGPGTRLTVL.

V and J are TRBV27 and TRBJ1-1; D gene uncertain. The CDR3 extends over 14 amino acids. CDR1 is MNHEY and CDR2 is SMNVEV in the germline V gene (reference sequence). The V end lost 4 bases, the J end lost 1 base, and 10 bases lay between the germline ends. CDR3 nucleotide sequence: TGTGCCAGCAGTTCGGACCTTTGGAACACTGAAGCTTTCTTT. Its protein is CASSSDLWNTEAFF.

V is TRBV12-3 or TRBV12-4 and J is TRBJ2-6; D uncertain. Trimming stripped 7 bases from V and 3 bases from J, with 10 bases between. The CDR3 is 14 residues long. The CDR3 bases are TGTGCCAGCACCGGCCTCCTTGGGGCCAACGTCCTGACTTTC. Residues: CASTGLLGANVLTF.

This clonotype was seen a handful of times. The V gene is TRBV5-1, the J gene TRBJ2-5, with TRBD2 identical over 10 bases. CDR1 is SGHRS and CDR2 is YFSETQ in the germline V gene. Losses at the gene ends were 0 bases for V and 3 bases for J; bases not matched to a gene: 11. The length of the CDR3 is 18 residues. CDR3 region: CASSLAGTSVLTEETQYF. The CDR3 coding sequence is TGCGCCAGCAGCTTGGCCGGGACTAGCGTATTAACCGAAGAGACCCAGTACTTC.

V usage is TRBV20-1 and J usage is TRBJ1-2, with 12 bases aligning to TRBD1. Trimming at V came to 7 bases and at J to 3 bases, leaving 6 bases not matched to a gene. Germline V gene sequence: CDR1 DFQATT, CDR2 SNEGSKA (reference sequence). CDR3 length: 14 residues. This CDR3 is CSGVGTGGDYGYTF. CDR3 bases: TGCAGTGGCGTCGGGACAGGGGGCGACTATGGCTACACCTTC.

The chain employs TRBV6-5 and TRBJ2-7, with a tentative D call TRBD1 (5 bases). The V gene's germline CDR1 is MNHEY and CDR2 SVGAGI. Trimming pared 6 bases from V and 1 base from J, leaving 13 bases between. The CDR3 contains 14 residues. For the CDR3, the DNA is TGTGCCAGCAGGATACAGGCAGCTTCCTACGAGCAGTACTTC. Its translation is CASRIQAASYEQYF.

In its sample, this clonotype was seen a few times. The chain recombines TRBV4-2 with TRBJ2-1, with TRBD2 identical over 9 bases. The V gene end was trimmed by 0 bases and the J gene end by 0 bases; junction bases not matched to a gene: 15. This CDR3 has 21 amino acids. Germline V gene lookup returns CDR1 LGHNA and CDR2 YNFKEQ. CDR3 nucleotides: TGTGCCAGCAGCCAAGACCGGAGAACTAGCGGGCGTCTGAGCTCCTACAATGAGCAGTTCTTC. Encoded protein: CASSQDRRTSGRLSSYNEQFF.

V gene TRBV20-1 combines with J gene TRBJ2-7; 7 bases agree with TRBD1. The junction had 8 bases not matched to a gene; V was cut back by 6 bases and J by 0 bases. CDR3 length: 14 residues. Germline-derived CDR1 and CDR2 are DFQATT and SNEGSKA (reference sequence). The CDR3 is CSAASGGLSYEQYF. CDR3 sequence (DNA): TGCAGTGCGGCGTCAGGGGGTCTCTCCTACGAGCAGTACTTC.

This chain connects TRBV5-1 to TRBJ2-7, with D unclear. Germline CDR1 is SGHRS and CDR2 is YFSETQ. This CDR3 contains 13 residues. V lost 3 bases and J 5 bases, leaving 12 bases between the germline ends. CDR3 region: CASSSPSIDEQYF. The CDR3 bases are TGCGCCAGCAGCTCCCCCTCGATCGACGAGCAGTACTTC.

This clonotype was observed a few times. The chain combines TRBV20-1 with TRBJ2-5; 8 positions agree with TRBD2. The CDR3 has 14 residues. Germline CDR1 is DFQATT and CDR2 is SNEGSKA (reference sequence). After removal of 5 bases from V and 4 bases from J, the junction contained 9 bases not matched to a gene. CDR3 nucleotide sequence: TGCAGTGCTCCTAATTTAGCGGGGAGAGAGACCCAGTACTTC. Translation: CSAPNLAGRETQYF.

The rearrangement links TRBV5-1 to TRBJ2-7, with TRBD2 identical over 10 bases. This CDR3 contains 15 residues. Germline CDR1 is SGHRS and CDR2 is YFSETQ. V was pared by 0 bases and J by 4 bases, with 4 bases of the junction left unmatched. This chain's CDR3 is CASSLAAGGTYEQYF. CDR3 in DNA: TGCGCCAGCAGCTTGGCAGCGGGAGGGACATACGAGCAGTACTTC.

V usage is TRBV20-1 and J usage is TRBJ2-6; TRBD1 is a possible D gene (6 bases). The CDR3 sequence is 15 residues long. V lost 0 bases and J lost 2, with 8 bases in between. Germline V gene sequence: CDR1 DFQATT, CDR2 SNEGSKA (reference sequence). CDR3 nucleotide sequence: TGCAGTGCTAGAGATCCAGGGGCTGGGGCCAACGTCCTGACTTTC. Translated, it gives CSARDPGAGANVLTF.

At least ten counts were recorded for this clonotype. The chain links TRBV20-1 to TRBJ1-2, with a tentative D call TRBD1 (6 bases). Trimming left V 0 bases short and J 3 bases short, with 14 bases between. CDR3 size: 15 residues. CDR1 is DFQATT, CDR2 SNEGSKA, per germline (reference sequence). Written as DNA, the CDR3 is TGCAGTGCTAGAGATCATGGAAAGGGGGACTATGGCTACACCTTC. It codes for CSARDHGKGDYGYTF.

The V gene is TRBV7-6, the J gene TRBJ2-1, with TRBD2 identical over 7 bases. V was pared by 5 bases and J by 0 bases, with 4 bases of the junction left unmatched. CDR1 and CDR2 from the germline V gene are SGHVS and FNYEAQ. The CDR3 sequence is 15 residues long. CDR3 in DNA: TGTGCCAGCAGCCACGGCGGGAGCTCCTACAATGAGCAGTTCTTC. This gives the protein CASSHGGSSYNEQFF.

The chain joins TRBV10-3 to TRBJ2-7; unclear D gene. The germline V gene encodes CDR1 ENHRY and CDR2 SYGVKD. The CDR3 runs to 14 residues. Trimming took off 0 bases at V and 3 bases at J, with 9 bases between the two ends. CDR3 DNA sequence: TGTGCCATCAGTGAGTCGACCCGGAGCTACGAGCAGTACTTC. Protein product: CAISESTRSYEQYF.

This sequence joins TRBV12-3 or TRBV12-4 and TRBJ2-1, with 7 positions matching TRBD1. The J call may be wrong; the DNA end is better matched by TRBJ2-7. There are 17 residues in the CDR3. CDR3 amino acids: CASSFSTGKSSYNEQYF. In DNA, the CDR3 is TGTGCCAGCAGTTTTTCGACAGGGAAGAGCTCCTACAATGAGCAGTACTTC.

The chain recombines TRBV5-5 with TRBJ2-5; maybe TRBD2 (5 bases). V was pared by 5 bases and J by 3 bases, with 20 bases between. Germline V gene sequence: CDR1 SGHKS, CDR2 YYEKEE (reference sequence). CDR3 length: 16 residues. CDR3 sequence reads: CASSSQNPRGEETQYF. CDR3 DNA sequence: TGTGCCAGCAGTTCTCAAAACCCCCGGGGAGAAGAGACCCAGTACTTC.

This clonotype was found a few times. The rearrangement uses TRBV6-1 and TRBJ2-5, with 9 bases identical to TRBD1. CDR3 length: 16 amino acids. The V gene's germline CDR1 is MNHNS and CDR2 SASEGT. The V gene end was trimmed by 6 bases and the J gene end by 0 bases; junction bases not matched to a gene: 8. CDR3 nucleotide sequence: TGTGCCAGCAGCCGAACAGGGGGCACGTACCAAGAGACCCAGTACTTC. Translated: CASSRTGGTYQETQYF.

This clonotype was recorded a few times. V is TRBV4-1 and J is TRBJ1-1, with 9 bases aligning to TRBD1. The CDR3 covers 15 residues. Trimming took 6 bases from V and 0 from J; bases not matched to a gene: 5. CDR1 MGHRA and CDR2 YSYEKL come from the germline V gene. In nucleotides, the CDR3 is TGCGCCAGCAGAGGACAGGGGCTTATGAACACTGAAGCTTTCTTT. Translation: CASRGQGLMNTEAFF.